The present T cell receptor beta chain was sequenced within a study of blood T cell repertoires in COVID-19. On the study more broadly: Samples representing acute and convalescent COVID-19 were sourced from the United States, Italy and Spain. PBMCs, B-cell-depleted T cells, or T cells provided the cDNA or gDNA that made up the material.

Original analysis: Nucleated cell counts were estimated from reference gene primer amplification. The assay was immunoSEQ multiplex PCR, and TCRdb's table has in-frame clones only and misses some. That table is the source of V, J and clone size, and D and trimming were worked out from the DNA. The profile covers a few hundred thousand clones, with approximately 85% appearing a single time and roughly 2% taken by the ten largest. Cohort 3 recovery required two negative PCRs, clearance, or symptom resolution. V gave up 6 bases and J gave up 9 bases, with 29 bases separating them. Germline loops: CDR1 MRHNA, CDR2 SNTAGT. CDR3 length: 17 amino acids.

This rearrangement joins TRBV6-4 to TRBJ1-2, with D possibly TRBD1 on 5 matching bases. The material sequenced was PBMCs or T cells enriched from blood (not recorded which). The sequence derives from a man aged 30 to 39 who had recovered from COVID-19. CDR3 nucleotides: TGTGCCAGCAGCCGGGGGAGCCCAGACAGTCACGCCGCGCGCTACACCTTC. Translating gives CASSRGSPDSHAARYTF.